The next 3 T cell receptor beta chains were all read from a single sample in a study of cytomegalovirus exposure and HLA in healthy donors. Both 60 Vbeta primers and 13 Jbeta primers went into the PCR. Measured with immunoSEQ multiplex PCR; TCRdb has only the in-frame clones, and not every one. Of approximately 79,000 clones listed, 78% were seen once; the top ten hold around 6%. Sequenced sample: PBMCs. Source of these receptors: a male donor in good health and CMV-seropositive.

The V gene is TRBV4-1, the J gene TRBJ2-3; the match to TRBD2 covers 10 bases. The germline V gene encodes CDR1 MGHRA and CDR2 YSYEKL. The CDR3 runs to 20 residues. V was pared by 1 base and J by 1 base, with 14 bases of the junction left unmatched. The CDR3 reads CASSQAWLAGAPRRTDTQYF. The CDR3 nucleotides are TGCGCCAGCAGCCAAGCCTGGCTAGCGGGGGCCCCCCGCCGCACAGATACGCAGTATTTT.

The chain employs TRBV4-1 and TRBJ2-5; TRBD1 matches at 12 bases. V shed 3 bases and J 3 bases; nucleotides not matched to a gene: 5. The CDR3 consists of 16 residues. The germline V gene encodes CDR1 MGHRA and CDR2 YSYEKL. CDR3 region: CASSQLGTGGKETQYF. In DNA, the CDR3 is TGCGCCAGCAGCCAGCTCGGGACAGGGGGCAAAGAGACCCAGTACTTC.

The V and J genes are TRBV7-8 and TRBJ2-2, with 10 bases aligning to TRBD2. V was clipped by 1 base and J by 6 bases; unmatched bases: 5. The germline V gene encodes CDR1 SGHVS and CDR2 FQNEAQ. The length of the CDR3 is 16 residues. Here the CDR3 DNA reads TGTGCCAGCAGCTTAGGAGGGACTAGCGTCGCCGGGGAGCTGTTTTTT. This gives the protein CASSLGGTSVAGELFF.